This paragraph reports one T cell receptor beta chain. Using constant-segment primers, 5'RACE produced TCR alpha and TCR beta cDNA libraries carrying sample barcodes and UMIs. MiXCR, applied by TCRdb to the 5' RACE reads, yields one record per CDR3 protein. The sample consists of some 350,000 distinct CDR3 sequences, roughly 13% of them appearing once. This record comes from a study of T-cell memory formation after mild COVID-19. The length of the CDR3 is 13 residues. Germline CDR1 SEHNR, CDR2 FQNEAQ (reference sequence). Between the trimmed V and J ends, which lost 1 base and 7 bases, there was a span of 8 bases.

The rearrangement joins TRBV7-9 to TRBJ1-5, with D unclear. The sample was PBMCs or a T cell subset sorted from them (not recorded which). The TCR comes from a man younger than 30 who had mild COVID-19 (a few samples of this study predate the infection). Cell type and time point are not known. CDR3 amino acids: CASSLVDWQPQHF. The CDR3 DNA reads TGTGCCAGCAGCTTAGTTGATTGGCAGCCCCAGCATTTT.